Sequencing of this T cell receptor beta chain was carried out in a study of blood T cell repertoires in COVID-19. The method was immunoSEQ multiplex PCR; TCRdb's version includes in-frame clones alone and lacks a portion of them. The data contain a few hundred thousand clones, 80% to 85% of them seen just once; the ten biggest clones take up 3.4%. Between the trimmed V and J ends, which lost 0 bases and 2 bases, there was a span of 10 bases. CDR1 and CDR2 (germline): ENHRY, SYGVKD. This CDR3 has 15 residues. The study recruited people aged 18 to 89 years across under 25 US areas. Each recovered donor of Cohort 3 presented with two negative PCRs, clearance, or symptom resolution.

The clonotype was recovered from a man in his fifties who had recovered from COVID-19. This chain connects TRBV10-3 to TRBJ2-5; tentative D call: TRBD2 (6 bases). Sequencing input: PBMCs or T cells enriched from blood (not recorded which). Here the CDR3 DNA reads TGTGCCATCAGTGAGTCGGTGGCGGGACAAGAGACCCAGTACTTC. This translates into CAISESVAGQETQYF.